This entry lists 8 T cell receptor beta chains sequenced from one sample in a study of early T cells in non-severe SARS-CoV-2 infection. Each CDR3 protein is one row after TCRdb ran MiXCR on the 5' RACE reads. The data hold 45,000 to 50,000 distinct CDR3 sequences, with roughly 6% observed a single time. The starting material was whole blood, obtained at baseline. The receptor source for this set is an adult who was a healthcare worker with PCR-confirmed SARS-CoV-2 infection or an uninfected control (not recorded which).

This clonotype has ten or more counts. CDR3 sequence reads: CASSGQIIYGYTF. The CDR3 DNA is TGTGCCAGCAGTGGGCAGATAATCTATGGCTACACCTTC. The chain is built from TRBV2 and TRBJ1-2; D uncertain. This CDR3 region has 13 residues. V lost 4 bases, J lost 4 bases, and 10 bases lay in between. Germline CDR1 reads SNHLY; CDR2 reads FYNNEI. The entire variable domain, with the rest obtained from reference TRBV2 and TRBJ1-2, is as follows: EPEVTQTPSHQVTQMGQEVILRCVPISNHLYFYWYRQILGQKVEFLVSFYNNEISEKSEIFDDQFSVERPDGSNFTLKIRSTKLEDSAMYFCASSGQIIYGYTFGSGTRLTVV.

This clonotype was observed many times. This rearrangement joins TRBV28 to TRBJ2-2, with a tentative D call TRBD1 (6 bases). CDR1 MDHEN and CDR2 SYDVKM come from the germline V gene. Trimming took off 5 bases at V and 1 base at J, with 11 bases between the two ends. This CDR3 spans 15 amino acids. CDR3 bases: TGTGCCAGCAGTCTTTTGGACAGGAACACCGGGGAGCTGTTTTTT. This sequence encodes CASSLLDRNTGELFF.

This clonotype was picked up a small number of times. The chain recombines TRBV6-2 or TRBV6-3 with TRBJ2-5; tentative D call: TRBD2 (6 bases). Germline V gene data show CDR1 as MNHEY and CDR2 as SVGEGT. This CDR3 spans 18 amino acids. V lost 6 bases to trimming and J lost 2 bases, with 25 bases between them. This chain's CDR3 is CASSYRLQTRTGQETQYF. For the CDR3, the DNA is TGTGCCAGCAGCTACCGACTCCAGACTAGGACGGGACAAGAGACCCAGTACTTC.

This clonotype was detected a few times. CDR3 sequence (DNA): TGCGCCAGCAGCTCCGGCCTGGGACAGGGGGCCTATAATTCACCCCTCCACTTT. It yields the protein CASSSGLGQGAYNSPLHF. The chain combines TRBV5-1 with TRBJ1-6, with 11 nucleotides matching TRBD1. The germline V gene has CDR1 SGHRS and CDR2 YFSETQ. The J segment lost 2 bases and the V segment lost 3 bases, leaving 7 bases of the junction unmatched. The CDR3 totals 18 residues.

For this clonotype: A much larger clone lies a single base off, so this may be a read error. The CDR3: CASSQDGGGAGAETQYF. In nucleotides, the CDR3 is TGCGCCAGCAGCCAAGATGGGGGTGGTGCCGGCGCAGAAACGCAGTATTTT. The chain joins TRBV4-3 to TRBJ2-3, with D perhaps TRBD1 or TRBD2 (5 bases each). In germline, CDR1 is LGHNA, CDR2 YSLEER. The CDR3 spans 17 residues.

In this sample, this clonotype turned up many times. The chain combines TRBV27 with TRBJ2-6; D unclear. V was shortened by 8 bases and J by 0 bases, with 8 bases between the two germline ends. The CDR3 spans 14 residues. The V gene's germline CDR1 is MNHEY and CDR2 SMNVEV (reference sequence). The CDR3 loop reads CASHWSSGANVLTF. The CDR3 DNA sequence: TGTGCCAGCCATTGGAGCTCTGGGGCCAACGTCCTGACTTTC.

This chain links TRBV14 with TRBJ2-2, with D maybe TRBD1 (6 bases). Trimming stripped 4 bases from V and 2 bases from J, with 11 bases between. Germline V gene lookup returns CDR1 SGHDN and CDR2 FVKESK. CDR3 length: 15 amino acids. The CDR3 protein is CASSLRTANTGELFF. The DNA of the CDR3 is TGTGCCAGCAGCCTCAGGACAGCCAACACCGGGGAGCTGTTTTTT.

This clonotype was observed a few times. The rearrangement links TRBV2 to TRBJ2-1; the D is unclear. Germline CDR1 and CDR2: SNHLY and FYNNEI. Between the trimmed V and J ends, which lost 3 bases and 0 bases, there was a span of 6 bases. The CDR3 length is 14 residues. The CDR3 coding sequence is TGTGCCAGCAGTGAGCAGAGCTCCTACAATGAGCAGTTCTTC. It translates to CASSEQSSYNEQFF.